The following is a T cell receptor (beta chain) sequence with its context. This CDR3 is built from 16 residues. Per germline, CDR1 SGHVS and CDR2 FNYEAQ. The J segment lost 3 bases and the V segment lost 1 base, leaving 2 bases of the junction unmatched. How the authors handled the data: Reference gene primer amplification gave estimated nucleated cell counts. Clones were sequenced by immunoSEQ multiplex PCR, and TCRdb holds only the in-frame ones, with some missing. The V and J calls and the clone size are those of that table, but D and trimming were determined from the DNA. The repertoire holds roughly 200,000 clones, more than 80% seen once, with 7.5% to 10% in the top ten. This sample was taken from a study of blood T cell repertoires in COVID-19.

This chain joins TRBV7-6 and TRBJ1-5, with TRBD1 matching 11 bases. The source material was PBMCs or T cells enriched from blood (not recorded which). This sequence was found in a man between 40 and 49 years old who had recovered from COVID-19. Here the CDR3 reads CASSLGTGGPNQPQHF. As DNA, the CDR3 is TGTGCCAGCAGCTTAGGGACAGGGGGCCCCAATCAGCCCCAGCATTTT.